The 7 T cell receptor beta chains in this list originate from one sample, sequenced in a study of response to subunit inactivated influenza vaccine. TCRdb itself ran the RT-PCR reads through MiXCR, one entry per CDR3 protein. The sample includes roughly 710,000 distinct CDR3 sequences, around 13% of them seen just once. Sequencing used PBMCs from blood, obtained around two weeks before vaccination. These receptors all stem from a man aged 45 to 65 who received an inactivated influenza vaccine.

This clonotype has a handful of counts. The CDR3 spells CASSFGTGSGELFF. CDR3 coding DNA: TGTGCCAGCAGCTTTGGGACAGGGTCCGGGGAGCTGTTTTTT. This rearrangement joins TRBV5-6 to TRBJ2-2, with 9 positions matching TRBD1. This CDR3 region has 14 residues. CDR1 and CDR2 from the germline V gene are SGHDT and YYEEEE. Trimming at V came to 2 bases and at J to 6 bases, leaving 2 bases not matched to a gene.

This sequence joins TRBV20-1 and TRBJ2-3; D uncertain. Germline-derived CDR1 and CDR2 are DFQATT and SNEGSKA (reference sequence). Trimming left V 2 bases short and J 3 bases short, with 12 bases between. The CDR3 contains 14 residues. CDR3 sequence reads: CSARRYRKTDTQYF. The CDR3 DNA reads as TGCAGTGCTAGACGATATAGGAAAACAGATACGCAGTATTTT.

The rearrangement links TRBV7-9 to TRBJ2-5; D not certain. V was trimmed by 5 bases and J by 3 bases, leaving 13 bases between them. The CDR3 covers 14 residues. In germline, CDR1 is SEHNR, CDR2 FQNEAQ (reference sequence). CDR3 in DNA: TGTGCCAGCAGCCCCCGTCCCGGTAAAGAGACCCAGTACTTC. Encoded protein: CASSPRPGKETQYF.

Only a few counts were recorded for this clonotype. The rearrangement joins TRBV7-3 to TRBJ2-1, with D possibly being TRBD2 (6 bases). Germline loops: CDR1 SGHTA, CDR2 FQGTGA. The CDR3 consists of 15 residues. V was pared by 5 bases and J by 8 bases, with 19 bases between. CDR3 in DNA: TGTGCCAGCAGCCCCGGAGGGAGTGCTAGCGATGAGCAGTTCTTC. This codes for CASSPGGSASDEQFF.

The J gene is TRBJ1-2, the V gene TRBV25-1; D is uncertain. This CDR3 region has 14 residues. Germline V lookup: CDR1 MGHDK, CDR2 SYGVNS. Trimming shortened V by 6 bases and J by 5 bases, and 16 bases separated the two germline ends. CDR3 in DNA: TGTGCCAGCAGGGACTCCTCGCATTGGTATGGCTACACCTTC. Residues: CASRDSSHWYGYTF.

The V and J genes are TRBV28 and TRBJ2-7; TRBD1 aligns across 8 bases. J gave up 3 bases and V 7 bases, and 5 bases lay outside the gene matches. This CDR3 comprises 13 residues. Germline V gene sequence: CDR1 MDHEN, CDR2 SYDVKM. Here the CDR3 DNA reads TGTGCCAGCACTACCGGGACAGGCTACGAGCAGTACTTC. Residues: CASTTGTGYEQYF.

The chain has TRBV7-2 and TRBJ2-7; unclear D gene. Per germline, CDR1 SGHTA and CDR2 FQGNSA. The CDR3 is made up of 13 amino acids. V shed 0 bases and J shed 4 bases, with 7 bases lying between them. CDR3 in DNA: TGTGCCAGCAGCTTAGCGTCACGTTACGAGCAGTACTTC. It specifies CASSLASRYEQYF.